Listed here are 13 T cell receptor beta chains from one sample, sequenced in a study of CD8 T cells in ankylosing spondylitis. MiXCR, run by TCRdb on the 5' RACE reads, gives a single entry per CDR3 protein. The sample yields about 510,000 distinct CDR3 sequences, approximately 5% seen once. Study-wide points: Within ankylosing spondylitis blood, a TCR beta motif made up of roughly eight highly homologous variants appeared to be characteristic.

For these receptors, no antigen is known. Sample: blood, either unsorted or a sorted T cell fraction (not recorded which). These receptors were collected from a male donor with ankylosing spondylitis.

This clonotype came up many times. The V gene is TRBV5-1, the J gene TRBJ2-3, with unresolved D. V lost 0 bases, J lost 0 bases, and 11 bases lay in between. CDR3 size: 16 residues. CDR1 is SGHRS and CDR2 is YFSETQ in the germline V gene. The CDR3 DNA is TGCGCCAGCAGCTTGGAGGCAGCAACTAGCACAGATACGCAGTATTTT. It yields the protein CASSLEAATSTDTQYF. Variable domain in full (rest from reference TRBV5-1 and TRBJ2-3): KAGVTQTPRYLIKTRGQQVTLSCSPISGHRSVSWYQQTPGQGLQFLFEYFSETQRNKGNFPGRFSGRQFSNSRSEMNVSTLELGDSALYLCASSLEAATSTDTQYFGPGTRLTVL.

The chain links TRBV7-9 to TRBJ2-1, with a tentative D call TRBD2 (6 bases). The length of the CDR3 is 16 residues. Trimming took off 4 bases at V and 0 bases at J, with 13 bases between the two ends. In germline, CDR1 is SEHNR, CDR2 FQNEAQ (reference sequence). The CDR3 DNA is TGTGCCAGCAGCTCCTTCCGCGGGGTCTCCTACAATGAGCAGTTCTTC. Its protein is CASSSFRGVSYNEQFF.

This clonotype occurred many times. The V call is TRBV12-3 or TRBV12-4, the J call TRBJ2-5; 7 nucleotides match TRBD2. The CDR3 has 16 residues. V trimming: 6 bases; J trimming: 4 bases; junction bases outside the gene matches: 14. The CDR3 reads CASSHNRREKGETQYF. DNA for the CDR3: TGTGCCAGCAGCCACAACCGGCGGGAGAAGGGAGAGACCCAGTACTTC.

This clonotype was seen ten or more times. The chain uses TRBV5-1 and TRBJ2-1; 8 bases map to TRBD2. The CDR3 consists of 14 residues. Germline V gene data show CDR1 as SGHRS and CDR2 as YFSETQ. V lost 4 bases to trimming and J lost 6 bases; unmatched junction nucleotides: 6. The CDR3 DNA reads TGCGCCAGCAGCCACTCCGGGACTAGCAATGAGCAGTTCTTC. Its protein is CASSHSGTSNEQFF.

There are many counts of this clonotype. The chain carries TRBV5-1 and TRBJ2-7; the D gene is possibly TRBD1 (6 bases). This CDR3 is built from 17 residues. Trimming pared 0 bases from V and 2 bases from J, leaving 18 bases between. The germline CDR1 and CDR2 sequences are SGHRS and YFSETQ. The CDR3 coding sequence is TGCGCCAGCAGCTTGGATATACAGGGCAAAGGGGCCTACGAGCAGTACTTC. It encodes CASSLDIQGKGAYEQYF.

The chain joins TRBV6-6 to TRBJ1-3; no firm D call. This CDR3 region has 16 residues. Deletions cut 2 bases from V and 2 bases from J, with 13 bases between. The germline V gene has CDR1 MNHNY and CDR2 SVGAGI (reference sequence). The CDR3 protein is CASSYPYEGPGNTIYF. The CDR3 nucleotides are TGTGCCAGCAGTTACCCGTATGAGGGCCCTGGAAACACCATATATTTT.

The sample holds a few counts of this clonotype. The CDR3 DNA reads as TGCAGTGGGACCCTGGGGACAGCCTACAATGAGCAGTTCTTC. This codes for CSGTLGTAYNEQFF. This chain uses TRBV20-1 with TRBJ2-1; 7 bases fit TRBD1. From germline, CDR1 is DFQATT and CDR2 SNEGSKA (reference sequence). The trim removed 7 bases at V and 2 bases at J, leaving 8 bases unmatched. The CDR3 is 14 residues long.

This clonotype was counted many times. The gene calls are TRBV11-1 and TRBJ2-1, with TRBD2 matching over 9 bases. With 5 bases clipped from V and 4 bases from J, the junction kept 6 bases outside the gene matches. The CDR3 is 15 residues long. CDR1 is SGHAT and CDR2 is FQDESV in the germline V gene (reference sequence). CDR3 DNA sequence: TGTGCCAGCAGCCCCCTAGCGGGGTATTACAATGAGCAGTTCTTC. This encodes CASSPLAGYYNEQFF.

Concerning this clonotype: Possible read error: a much larger clone is one base away. The gene calls are TRBV27 and TRBJ2-4; D is possibly TRBD1 (5 bases). The CDR3 contains 19 residues. Germline assignment: CDR1 MNHEY and CDR2 SMNVEV (reference sequence). CDR3 residues: CACSFQPPRQPLAKNIQYF. The DNA of the CDR3 is TGTGCCTGCAGTTTCCAACCTCCCAGACAGCCTCTAGCCAAAAACATTCAGTACTTC.

This clonotype occurred many times. This sequence joins TRBV4-2 and TRBJ2-7; no definite D call. The CDR3 has 13 residues. Trimming removed 0 bases from V and 6 bases from J, with 9 bases in between. Germline V CDR1 and CDR2: LGHNA, YNFKEQ. CDR3 sequence (DNA): TGTGCCAGCAGCCAAGATCGAGTGCGCGAGCAGTACTTC. It translates to CASSQDRVREQYF.

There are a few counts of this clonotype. The rearrangement links TRBV5-1 to TRBJ2-5, with a possible D match to TRBD2 (5 bases). Trimming stripped 3 bases from V and 2 bases from J, with 14 bases between. This CDR3 region has 15 residues. Germline V gives CDR1 SGHRS, CDR2 YFSETQ. The CDR3 sequence: CASSSLDGIQETQYF. CDR3 bases: TGCGCCAGCAGCTCCCTGGACGGGATTCAAGAGACCCAGTACTTC. Based on the CDR3 plus reference TRBV5-1 and TRBJ2-5, the full variable domain is KAGVTQTPRYLIKTRGQQVTLSCSPISGHRSVSWYQQTPGQGLQFLFEYFSETQRNKGNFPGRFSGRQFSNSRSEMNVSTLELGDSALYLCASSSLDGIQETQYFGPGTRLLVL.

The sample holds a few counts of this clonotype. The chain links TRBV27 to TRBJ2-7; 9 bases fit TRBD1. Germline V gene sequence: CDR1 MNHEY, CDR2 SMNVEV (reference sequence). The V and J ends lost 3 bases and 4 bases, in that order; junction bases with no gene match: 7. The CDR3 length is 15 residues. The CDR3 loop is CASSFGQGRAYEQYF. In DNA form, the CDR3 reads TGTGCCAGCAGTTTTGGACAGGGGAGGGCTTACGAGCAGTACTTC.

Many counts were recorded for this clonotype. The rearrangement links TRBV4-3 to TRBJ1-1, with D possibly being TRBD1 (5 bases). The CDR3 runs 16 residues. Trimming shortened V by 0 bases and J by 3 bases, and 14 bases separated the two germline ends. The germline CDR1 and CDR2 sequences are LGHNA and YSLEER. CDR3 amino acids: CASSQDRETFYTEAFF. In DNA, the CDR3 is TGCGCCAGCAGCCAAGACAGGGAGACCTTCTACACTGAAGCTTTCTTT.